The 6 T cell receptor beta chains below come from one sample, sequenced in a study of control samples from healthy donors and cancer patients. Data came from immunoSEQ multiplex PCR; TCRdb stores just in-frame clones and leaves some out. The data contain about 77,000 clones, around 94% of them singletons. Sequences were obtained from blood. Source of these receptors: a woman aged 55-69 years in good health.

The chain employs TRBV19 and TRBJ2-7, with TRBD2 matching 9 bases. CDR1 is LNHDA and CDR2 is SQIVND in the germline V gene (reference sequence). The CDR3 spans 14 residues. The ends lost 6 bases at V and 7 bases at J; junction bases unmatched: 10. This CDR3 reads CASSGLAGVREQYF. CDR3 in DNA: TGTGCCAGTAGCGGGTTAGCGGGAGTGCGGGAGCAGTACTTC.

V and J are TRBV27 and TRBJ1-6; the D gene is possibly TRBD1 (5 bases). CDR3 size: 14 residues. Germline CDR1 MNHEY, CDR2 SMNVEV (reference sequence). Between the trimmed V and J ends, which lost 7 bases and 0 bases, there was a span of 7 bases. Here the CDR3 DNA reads TGTGCCAGCACCCAGGGCTCCTATAATTCACCCCTCCACTTT. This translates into CASTQGSYNSPLHF.

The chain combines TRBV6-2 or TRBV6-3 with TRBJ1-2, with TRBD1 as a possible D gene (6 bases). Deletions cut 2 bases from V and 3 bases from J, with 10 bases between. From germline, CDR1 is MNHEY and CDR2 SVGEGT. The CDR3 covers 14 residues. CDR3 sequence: CASSYQGSDYGYTF. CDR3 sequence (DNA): TGTGCCAGCAGTTACCAGGGGTCGGACTATGGCTACACCTTC.

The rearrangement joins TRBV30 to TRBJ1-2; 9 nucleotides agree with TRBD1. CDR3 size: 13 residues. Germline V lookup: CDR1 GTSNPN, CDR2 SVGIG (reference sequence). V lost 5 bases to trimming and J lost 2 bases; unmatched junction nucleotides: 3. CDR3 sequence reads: CAWGTGGNYGYTF. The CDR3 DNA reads TGTGCCTGGGGCACAGGGGGCAACTATGGCTACACCTTC.

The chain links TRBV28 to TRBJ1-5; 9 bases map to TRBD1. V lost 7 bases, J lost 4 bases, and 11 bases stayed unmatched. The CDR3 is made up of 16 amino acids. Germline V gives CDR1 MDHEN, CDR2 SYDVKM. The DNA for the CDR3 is TGTGCCAGCACCACGCGACTGACAGGGGGGAATCAGCCCCAGCATTTT. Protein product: CASTTRLTGGNQPQHF. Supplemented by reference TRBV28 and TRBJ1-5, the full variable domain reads DVKVTQSSRYLVKRTGEKVFLECVQDMDHENMFWYRQDPGLGLRLIYFSYDVKMKEKGDIPEGYSVSREKKERFSLILESASTNQTSMYLCASTTRLTGGNQPQHFGDGTRLSIL.

CDR3 nucleotide sequence: TGTGCCGCCAACCAATGGGTCGGGGAAAAACTGTTTTTT. Its translation is CAANQWVGEKLFF. The chain recombines TRBV10-3 with TRBJ1-4; D unclear. Trimming removed 11 bases from V and 8 bases from J, with 18 bases in between. Germline V gene sequence: CDR1 ENHRY, CDR2 SYGVKD. The CDR3 runs 13 residues.